Below, one T cell receptor (beta chain) is given with its context. This clonotype was seen at least ten times. It has no known antigen specificity. No qualities accompany the bases; no much larger clone lies one base away. These data belong to a study of T cells in Graves' hyperthyroidism and ophthalmopathy (dated by TCRdb to the late 2010s). Regarding the study in general: Peripheral blood samples were taken at the time of initial diagnosis, prior to any treatment. To identify distinguishing TCR V-J signatures, a discovery cohort of about 95 patients was used, comprising some 45 with Graves' ophthalmopathy and some 60 with stable Graves' hyperthyroidism. Prospective prediction of ophthalmopathy was tested in an independent validation cohort consisting of some 20 hyperthyroidism patients and more than 15 patients who later progressed to ophthalmopathy. The 90 to 100 discovery patients were randomly divided into training and test sets at a 7:3 ratio. In six Graves' hyperthyroidism patients, the study also compared T-cell repertoires from thyroid tissue with T-cell repertoires from blood. After blood sampling, hyperthyroidism patients were treated with methimazole at a starting dose of 30 mg daily, and ophthalmopathy patients were treated with high-dose intravenous methylprednisolone. According to the paper, TCR Vbeta CDR3 sequencing was carried out on more than 120 peripheral blood samples, which came from fewer than 50 ophthalmopathy, approximately 78 hyperthyroidism and roughly 17 progressor patients. Overall results and qualifications from the work: During validation, the model predicted progression to ophthalmopathy a median of approximately six months ahead of onset, with approximately 70% sensitivity and roughly 75% specificity. Most expanded thyroid clonotypes (frequency above 0.001) were also detected in blood, a finding suggesting that blood repertoires may reflect thyroid immune responses. In cross-validation, a model built on a 13 V-J signature told ophthalmopathy apart from stable hyperthyroidism with approximately 90% sensitivity and approximately 81% specificity, and in testing the same model reached 80%/75%. No statistical method was used to set the sample size in advance, and investigators knew the group allocation.

The TCR beta CDR3 regions were amplified from the RNA transcripts. For the first round of RT-PCR on the TCR CDR3, the HTBI primer set was used together with the Qiagen OneStep RT-PCR kit. The libraries were constructed in a second round of multiplex PCR and then size-selected and purified. Libraries were sequenced paired-end with 100 bp reads on an Illumina HiSeq2000. As for how the authors treated the data: SOAPnuke was used to process the raw data, with reads discarded if the reads contained adapters or uncalled bases, had a mean Phred below 15, or lacked an exact constant-primer or identifier match. High-quality paired reads were merged with COPE v1.2.5, and unique nucleotide sequences were defined as clonotypes. MiTCR v1.1 was used to align clonotypes to the IMGT TRBV, TRBD and TRBJ reference segments. Only V-J combinations with frequency above 0.0001, covering roughly 99% of repertoires, were analysed. A TCS score was defined as the ratio of F50 (clonal expansion) to E x V (chaos), with BLOSUM62-based TCRdist applied between CDR3 peptides within each V-J. Welch's t-statistics and random forest reduced around 520 V-J features to about 12, which were used in a naive Bayes classifier (R e1071). TCRdb reran the public reads through fastp at Q25 and MiXCR, keeping productive beta chains. One record per CDR3 amino acid sequence lists the most common genes and DNA. V and J calls and clone size were set by TCRdb, not the authors. Within this sample are some 380,000 distinct CDR3 sequences, with roughly 12% of them counted one time only. The top ten hold less than 25% of the sample.

Hyperthyroidism patients were newly diagnosed, with disease duration under 2 months, and aged 18 to 65 years. Any patient with an uncontrolled infection, another autoimmune disease, pregnancy or lactation was excluded. Diagnoses relied on clinical symptoms, serum thyroxine and TRAb, thyroid ultrasound and orbital computed tomography. Blood from progressor patients was drawn when they were first diagnosed with hyperthyroidism, before any ophthalmopathy symptoms appeared. Ficoll-Paque density gradient centrifugation was used to isolate PBMCs from around 9.1 ml of fresh peripheral blood. Patients classed as progressors first received a Graves' hyperthyroidism diagnosis and then went on to develop ophthalmopathy during follow-up. Total RNA was extracted with Trizol reagent, and quality was checked on an Agilent 2100 Bioanalyzer. This TCR derives from a man aged 30 to 39 with Graves' hyperthyroidism that later progressed to Graves' ophthalmopathy. Sequenced material: blood.

The sequence in DNA is TGTGCCAGCAGTCCCGCGGGACAGGGGGCGTGGGAGACCCAGTACTTC. This encodes CASSPAGQGAWETQYF. This chain joins TRBV7-3 to TRBJ2-5, with TRBD1 identical over 12 junction bases. Per the germline V gene, SGHTA is the CDR1 and FQGTGA is the CDR2. The CDR3 has 16 amino acids, counting the end cysteine and phenylalanine. Just the 48-base CDR3 DNA is kept, in frame starting at base 1. V trim: 6 bases; J trim: 5 bases; unmatched bases: 10.